This entry lists 8 T cell receptor beta chains sequenced from one sample in a study of CD8+ T cells in alopecia areata. Described treatment: oral pan-JAK inhibitor, 5-10 mg twice daily. Sequencing relied on a cDNA template that was reverse transcribed from extracted RNA. Generated by immunoSEQ multiplex PCR, the TCRdb table keeps only in-frame clones and is missing some. The sample consists of approximately 150,000 clones, approximately 62% of them appearing once. The material sequenced was CD4+ T cells sorted from blood, taken at week 24, from a patient treated with tofacitinib. These TCRs come from a human donor with alopecia areata.

The chain uses TRBV7-2 and TRBJ1-2; D remains ambiguous. V gave up 3 bases and J gave up 9 bases, with 14 bases separating them. This CDR3 is built from 13 residues. In germline, CDR1 is SGHTA, CDR2 FQGNSA. This CDR3 reads CASSFSPGVRYTF. In DNA form, the CDR3 reads TGTGCCAGCAGCTTTAGCCCCGGGGTGCGCTACACCTTC. Combining the CDR3 with reference TRBV7-2 and TRBJ1-2 gives the whole variable domain GAGVSQSPSNKVTEKGKDVELRCDPISGHTALYWYRQSLGQGLEFLIYFQGNSAPDKSGLPSDRFSAERTGGSVSTLTIQRTQQEDSAVYLCASSFSPGVRYTFGSGTRLTVV.

As to this clone: One junction end does not reproduce the germline sequence, and a read error may be involved. The same CDR3 can be traced to other DNA sequences in this sample. The chain carries TRBV7-7 and TRBJ2-5, with 10 bases aligning to TRBD2. CDR1 is SSHAT, CDR2 FNYEAQ, per germline (reference sequence). The CDR3 is made up of 13 amino acids. CDR3 DNA sequence: TGTGCTAGCAGCTTTAGCGGGGGGGAGACCCAGTACTTC. Translating gives CASSFSGGETQYF.

The CDR3 spells CAWSPRRTPMLYEQYF. Written as DNA, the CDR3 is TGTGCCTGGAGTCCAAGGCGGACCCCGATGCTCTACGAGCAGTACTTC. This rearrangement joins TRBV30 to TRBJ2-7; no clear D gene. V gave up 2 bases and J gave up 3 bases, with 20 bases separating them. Per the germline V gene, CDR1 is GTSNPN and CDR2 is SVGIG (reference sequence). The CDR3 sequence is 16 residues long.

V usage is TRBV18 and J usage is TRBJ1-5; D is uncertain. This CDR3 region has 13 residues. Trimming removed 2 bases from V and 5 bases from J, with 7 bases in between. Germline values: CDR1 KGHSH, CDR2 LQKENI. The CDR3: CASSPGRDQPQHF. The CDR3 DNA reads as TGTGCCAGCTCACCAGGGCGGGATCAGCCCCAGCATTTT.

This rearrangement joins TRBV4-2 to TRBJ1-1; D is unclear. With 4 bases removed from V and 1 base from J, the gap between germline ends came to 7 bases. CDR3 length: 13 residues. The germline CDR1 and CDR2 sequences are LGHNA and YNFKEQ. Here the CDR3 reads CASSPRGNTEAFF. CDR3 in DNA: TGTGCCAGCAGCCCACGGGGGAACACTGAAGCTTTCTTT.

This rearrangement joins TRBV19 to TRBJ2-3, with 7 bases aligning to TRBD2. The V gene end was trimmed by 7 bases and the J gene end by 0 bases; junction bases not matched to a gene: 4. This CDR3 spans 14 amino acids. From germline, CDR1 is LNHDA and CDR2 SQIVND (reference sequence). CDR3 bases: TGTGCCAGTAAGCGGGACCCAAGCACAGATACGCAGTATTTT. Translating gives CASKRDPSTDTQYF.

The V and J genes are TRBV30 and TRBJ2-7; D possibly corresponds to TRBD2 (6 bases). The CDR3 covers 11 residues. V dropped 8 bases and J dropped 2 bases, with 10 bases sitting between them. The germline gives CDR1 GTSNPN, CDR2 SVGIG (reference sequence). CDR3 bases: TGTGCCGGGGGGTCCCCCTACGAGCAGTACTTC. This codes for CAGGSPYEQYF.

The gene calls are TRBV5-6 and TRBJ1-2, with D uncertain. Germline CDR1 SGHDT, CDR2 YYEEEE. This CDR3 has 13 residues. V lost 3 bases and J lost 3, with 9 bases in between. CDR3 nucleotides: TGTGCCAGCAGCTACCCTTTGGACTATGGCTACACCTTC. This translates into CASSYPLDYGYTF.